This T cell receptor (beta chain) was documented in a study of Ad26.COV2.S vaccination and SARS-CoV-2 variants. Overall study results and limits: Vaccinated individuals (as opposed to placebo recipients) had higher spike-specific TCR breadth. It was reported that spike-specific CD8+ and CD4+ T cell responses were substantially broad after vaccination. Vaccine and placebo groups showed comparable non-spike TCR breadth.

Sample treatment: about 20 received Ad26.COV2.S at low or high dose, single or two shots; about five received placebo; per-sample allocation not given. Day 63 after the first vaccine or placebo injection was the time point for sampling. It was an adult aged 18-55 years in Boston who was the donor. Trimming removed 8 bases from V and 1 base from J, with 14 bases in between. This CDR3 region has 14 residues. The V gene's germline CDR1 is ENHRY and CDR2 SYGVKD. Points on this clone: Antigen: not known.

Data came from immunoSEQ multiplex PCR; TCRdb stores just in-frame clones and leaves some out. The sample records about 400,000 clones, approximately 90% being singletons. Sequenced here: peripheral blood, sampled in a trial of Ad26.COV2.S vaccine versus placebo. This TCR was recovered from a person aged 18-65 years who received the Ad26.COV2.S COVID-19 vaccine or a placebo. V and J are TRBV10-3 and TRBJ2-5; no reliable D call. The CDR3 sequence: CAIGPRSLQETQYF. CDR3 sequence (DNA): TGTGCCATCGGACCCAGGTCCCTCCAAGAGACCCAGTACTTC.